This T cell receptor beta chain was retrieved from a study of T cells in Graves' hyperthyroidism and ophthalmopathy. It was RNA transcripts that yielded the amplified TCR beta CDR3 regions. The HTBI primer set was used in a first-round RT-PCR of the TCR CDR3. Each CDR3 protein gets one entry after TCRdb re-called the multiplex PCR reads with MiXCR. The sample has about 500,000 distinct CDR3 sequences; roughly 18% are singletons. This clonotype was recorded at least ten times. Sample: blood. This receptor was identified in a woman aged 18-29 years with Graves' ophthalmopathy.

CDR3 sequence: CASSSSGLRELFF. In nucleotides, the CDR3 is TGTGCCAGCAGTTCATCAGGGTTGCGGGAGCTGTTTTTT. The chain couples TRBV27 to TRBJ2-2; maybe TRBD1 (5 bases). Germline assignment: CDR1 MNHEY and CDR2 SMNVEV (reference sequence). The CDR3 contains 13 residues. Trimming took 4 bases from V and 9 from J, leaving 12 bases between them.